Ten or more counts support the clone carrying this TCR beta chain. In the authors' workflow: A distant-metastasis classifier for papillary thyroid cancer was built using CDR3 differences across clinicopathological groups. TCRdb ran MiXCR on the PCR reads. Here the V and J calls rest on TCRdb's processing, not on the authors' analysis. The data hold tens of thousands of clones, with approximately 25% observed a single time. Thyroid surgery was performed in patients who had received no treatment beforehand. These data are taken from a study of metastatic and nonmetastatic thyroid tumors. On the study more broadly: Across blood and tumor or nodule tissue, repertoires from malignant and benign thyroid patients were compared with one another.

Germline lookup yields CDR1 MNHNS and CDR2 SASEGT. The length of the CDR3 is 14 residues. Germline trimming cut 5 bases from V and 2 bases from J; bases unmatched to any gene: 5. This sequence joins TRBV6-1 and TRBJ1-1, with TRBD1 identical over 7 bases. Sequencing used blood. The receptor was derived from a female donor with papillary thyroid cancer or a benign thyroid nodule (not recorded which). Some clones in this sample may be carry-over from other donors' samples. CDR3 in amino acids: CASSRQGDNTEAFF. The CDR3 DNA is TGTGCCAGCAGTAGACAGGGAGACAACACTGAAGCTTTCTTT.